A single sample is the source of the 24 T cell receptor beta chains below, sequenced in a study of blood T cells in healthy people across ages. Primers used in a second PCR of about 6 to 12 cycles were a sample-barcoded 5' primer and a J-beta primer mix. TCRdb processed the 5' RACE reads anew with MiXCR; each CDR3 protein has one entry. This table has about 1.6 million distinct CDR3 sequences, around 36% appearing once. The specimen sequenced was blood. The receptors come from a woman in her twenties or thirties in good health.

The chain is built from TRBV2 and TRBJ2-7; 9 bases line up with TRBD2. J gave up 4 bases and V 7 bases, and 11 bases lay outside the gene matches. In germline, CDR1 is SNHLY, CDR2 FYNNEI. The CDR3 loop spans 15 amino acids. The chain's CDR3 is CASTASGIQFYEQYF. The CDR3 region has the DNA TGTGCCAGCACTGCTAGCGGGATCCAATTTTACGAGCAGTACTTC.

The rearrangement joins TRBV28 to TRBJ2-5; 10 nucleotides align to TRBD2. The end of the DNA is better explained by TRBJ2-7, so the J call may be wrong. The CDR3 has 15 amino acids. The germline CDR1 and CDR2 sequences are MDHEN and SYDVKM. The CDR3 DNA sequence: TGTGCCAGCGCAGACATAGCGGGAGGACCCTACGAGCAGTACTTC. Protein sequence: CASADIAGGPYEQYF.

Remarks on this clonotype: Given a much more abundant clone one base away, this may be a read error. This chain connects TRBV10-3 to TRBJ2-3; D is possibly TRBD1 or TRBD2 (5 bases each). Per the germline V gene, CDR1 is ENHRY and CDR2 is SYGVKD. The CDR3 length is 14 residues. The V gene lost 7 bases and the J gene lost 0 bases, with 11 bases spanning the gap. In DNA, the CDR3 is TGTGCCATCAAGAAAGAGGGGAGCACAGATACGCAGTATTTT. It encodes CAIKKEGSTDTQYF.

A remark on this clonotype: A read error is possible here, since a much larger clone lies one base away. This chain connects TRBV6-1 to TRBJ2-1, with D maybe TRBD1 (5 bases). The CDR3 loop spans 13 amino acids. Germline CDR1 reads MNHNS; CDR2 reads SASEGT. Trimming removed 5 bases at V and 5 bases at J, with 10 bases between. CDR3 bases: TGTGCCAGCAGTAATTGGGGCGACAATGAGCAGTTCTTC. Protein product: CASSNWGDNEQFF.

The chain links TRBV27 to TRBJ1-1; D gene ambiguous. The CDR3 spans 15 residues. Germline V gives CDR1 MNHEY, CDR2 SMNVEV (reference sequence). Trimming cost V 2 bases and J 8 bases, with 18 bases left between them. In DNA form, the CDR3 reads TGTGCCAGCAGTTTAAATCGCATCGCAAATGCCGAAGCTTTCTTT. This codes for CASSLNRIANAEAFF.

V gene TRBV28 combines with J gene TRBJ1-6; 8 bases are shared with TRBD1. The CDR3 is 12 amino acids. Trimming removed 6 bases from V and 9 bases from J; junction bases left unmatched: 1. CDR1 and CDR2 from the germline V gene are MDHEN and SYDVKM. In DNA, the CDR3 is TGTGCCAGCAGCACAGGGGGTTCACCCCTCCACTTT. Protein product: CASSTGGSPLHF.

This sequence joins TRBV7-3 and TRBJ2-3; the match to TRBD2 covers 9 bases. Germline V gives CDR1 SGHTA, CDR2 FQGTGA. V shed 2 bases and J 4 bases; nucleotides not matched to a gene: 7. This CDR3 contains 16 residues. CDR3 in DNA: TGTGCCAGCAGCTTAGGGTGGGAGCGGGAGGCAGATACGCAGTATTTT. Translated, it gives CASSLGWEREADTQYF.

The V call is TRBV2, the J call TRBJ2-1, with D perhaps TRBD1 or TRBD2 (5 bases each). V lost 8 bases and J lost 11, with 13 bases in between. Germline lookup yields CDR1 SNHLY and CDR2 FYNNEI. The CDR3 runs 11 residues. CDR3 amino acids: CASAPPGQQFF. The CDR3 DNA sequence: TGTGCCAGCGCCCCCCCGGGACAGCAGTTCTTC.

The V gene is TRBV20-1, the J gene TRBJ1-6; D gene ambiguous. CDR1 is DFQATT, CDR2 SNEGSKA, per germline (reference sequence). This CDR3 region has 13 residues. The ends were cut back, 3 bases at V and 14 bases at J, with 17 bases in the middle. The CDR3 loop reads CSARGMTSEALHF. CDR3 DNA: TGCAGTGCTAGGGGGATGACGAGCGAGGCCCTCCACTTT.

This chain joins TRBV5-1 and TRBJ2-5; weak D call: TRBD1 (5 bases). The CDR3 is 14 amino acids. V gave up 3 bases and J gave up 5 bases, with 14 bases separating them. Germline V CDR1 and CDR2: SGHRS, YFSETQ. CDR3 nucleotide sequence: TGCGCCAGCAGCTGGGATGGCAGGGTTGAGACCCAGTACTTC. It translates to CASSWDGRVETQYF. The full variable domain, rest sourced from reference TRBV5-1 and TRBJ2-5, is KAGVTQTPRYLIKTRGQQVTLSCSPISGHRSVSWYQQTPGQGLQFLFEYFSETQRNKGNFPGRFSGRQFSNSRSEMNVSTLELGDSALYLCASSWDGRVETQYFGPGTRLLVL.

This clonotype appeared many times. The CDR3 DNA reads as TGCAGCGGTACAAGGGGGGGCTACGAGCAGTACTTC. Translation gives CSGTRGGYEQYF. This chain links TRBV29-1 with TRBJ2-7; D may be TRBD2 (7 bases). CDR1 SQVTM and CDR2 ANQGSEA come from the germline V gene. This CDR3 comprises 12 residues. V was cut by 7 bases and J by 3 bases, with 13 bases left in between.

This clonotype was seen a handful of times. The chain employs TRBV4-1 and TRBJ2-5; D is possibly TRBD1 (5 bases). This CDR3 has 18 residues. Germline loops: CDR1 MGHRA, CDR2 YSYEKL. V lost 1 base to trimming and J lost 1 base, with 19 bases between them. The CDR3 loop is CASSQVLHRLTIQETQYF. The DNA of the CDR3 is TGCGCCAGCAGCCAAGTTCTTCACAGGCTTACAATCCAAGAGACCCAGTACTTC.

V and J are TRBV20-1 and TRBJ2-5; D is ambiguous. V gave up 3 bases and J gave up 0 bases, with 14 bases separating them. The CDR3 has 15 residues. Germline V gene data show CDR1 as DFQATT and CDR2 as SNEGSKA (reference sequence). The CDR3 here is CSASDGSVDQETQYF. In nucleotides, the CDR3 is TGCAGTGCTAGTGACGGATCGGTGGACCAAGAGACCCAGTACTTC.

The sample holds a few counts of this clonotype. This chain joins TRBV15 and TRBJ1-2, with a weak D call TRBD1 (6 bases). This CDR3 has 14 residues. CDR1 is LNHNV, CDR2 YYDKDF, per germline (reference sequence). V lost 0 bases and J 9 bases, leaving 14 bases between the germline ends. CDR3 region: CATSRDGGLRSYTF. The CDR3 coding sequence is TGTGCCACCAGCAGAGATGGGGGCCTCCGGAGCTACACCTTC.

The table lists this clonotype with a few counts. The chain uses TRBV12-3 or TRBV12-4 and TRBJ2-1; 9 positions match TRBD1. J was trimmed by 6 bases and V by 6 bases; bases with no gene match: 9. CDR3 length: 15 residues. CDR3 sequence reads: CASSIGDRATNEQFF. The CDR3 nucleotides read TGTGCCAGCAGCATAGGGGACAGGGCTACCAATGAGCAGTTCTTC.

This clonotype was seen many times. The DNA of the CDR3 is TGTGCCAGCAGCCAAGTGTCACAGAGGCAAGAGACCCAGTACTTC. Protein: CASSQVSQRQETQYF. This chain joins TRBV4-2 and TRBJ2-5; unclear D gene. V gave up 1 base and J gave up 2 bases, with 11 bases separating them. Germline V CDR1 and CDR2: LGHNA, YNFKEQ. The CDR3 extends over 15 amino acids.

V usage is TRBV4-2 and J usage is TRBJ2-6; D gene ambiguous. With 0 bases removed from V and 4 bases from J, the gap between germline ends came to 13 bases. CDR1 and CDR2 (germline): LGHNA, YNFKEQ. The CDR3 runs to 17 residues. CDR3: CASSQDWGARGANVLTF. The CDR3 nucleotides are TGTGCCAGCAGCCAAGATTGGGGTGCGCGAGGGGCCAACGTCCTGACTTTC.

This clonotype was observed a handful of times. The chain joins TRBV7-9 to TRBJ2-7, with 14 bases that match TRBD2. This CDR3 comprises 17 residues. J was trimmed by 1 base and V by 4 bases; bases with no gene match: 6. Germline V gives CDR1 SEHNR, CDR2 FQNEAQ (reference sequence). The CDR3 DNA is TGTGCCAGCAGCTCCCTAAGGACTAGCGGGGGGTCCTACGAGCAGTACTTC. Translating gives CASSSLRTSGGSYEQYF.

As concerns this clonotype: The junction departs from the called germline gene at one end, perhaps through a read error. This chain uses TRBV7-2 with TRBJ1-6, with 8 bases identical to TRBD1. The CDR3 totals 15 residues. Germline V gives CDR1 SGHTA, CDR2 FQGNSA. CDR3 DNA sequence: TGTGCCAGCAGCATAGCGGGACAGGTCTTTTCACCCCTCCACTTT. Residues: CASSIAGQVFSPLHF.

This clonotype was seen only once. The chain combines TRBV30 with TRBJ2-1, with D uncertain. The V gene's germline CDR1 is GTSNPN and CDR2 SVGIG (reference sequence). The CDR3 is 11 residues long. Trimming removed 2 bases from V and 7 bases from J, with 6 bases in between. CDR3 in amino acids: CAWSFVNEQFF. DNA of the CDR3: TGTGCCTGGAGTTTTGTGAATGAGCAGTTCTTC. The full variable domain, with the rest looked up from reference TRBV30 and TRBJ2-1, is SQTIHQWPATLVQPVGSPLSLECTVEGTSNPNLYWYRQAAGRGLQLLFYSVGIGQISSEVPQNLSASRPQDRQFILSSKKLLLSDSGFYLCAWSFVNEQFFGPGTRLTVL.

V usage is TRBV20-1 and J usage is TRBJ2-1; 8 bases are a match to TRBD2. The junction had 8 bases not matched to a gene; V was cut back by 7 bases and J by 6 bases. This CDR3 is built from 13 residues. The germline CDR1 and CDR2 sequences are DFQATT and SNEGSKA (reference sequence). The CDR3 DNA reads TGCAGTGGTCCGGGACTAGTGGGCAATGAGCAGTTCTTC. Protein product: CSGPGLVGNEQFF.

The J gene is TRBJ2-1, the V gene TRBV7-3, with a tentative D call TRBD2 (5 bases). Germline V gene lookup returns CDR1 SGHTA and CDR2 FQGTGA. This CDR3 comprises 13 residues. Trimming pared 3 bases from V and 9 bases from J, leaving 12 bases between. CDR3 nucleotides: TGTGCCAGCAGCTTCCCACTAGATGGTGAGCAGTTCTTC. Its protein product is CASSFPLDGEQFF.

The V and J genes are TRBV7-3 and TRBJ2-5; 11 bases fit TRBD1. Trimming at V came to 4 bases and at J to 4 bases, leaving 5 bases not matched to a gene. From germline, CDR1 is SGHTA and CDR2 FQGTGA. This CDR3 is 15 amino acids long. In DNA, the CDR3 is TGTGCCAGCAGCTCGTCCGGGACAGGGGGAGAGACCCAGTACTTC. This encodes CASSSSGTGGETQYF.

The chain links TRBV6-1 to TRBJ2-7; 8 bases agree with TRBD1. The CDR3 consists of 14 residues. Germline CDR1 and CDR2: MNHNS and SASEGT. V gave up 6 bases and J gave up 2 bases; unmatched junction bases: 6. The DNA for the CDR3 is TGTGCCAGCAGCCGGGACAGGACTCCCTACGAGCAGTACTTC. It specifies CASSRDRTPYEQYF.